One sample yielded the 22 T cell receptor beta chains listed below, sequenced in a study of blood T cell repertoires in COVID-19. Produced via immunoSEQ multiplex PCR; TCRdb's table is partial and in-frame only. The data hold 30,000 to 50,000 clones, with about 85% observed a single time. The sequenced sample was peripheral blood. These receptors originate from a man aged 55 to 70 with acute or convalescent COVID-19.

The gene calls are TRBV19 and TRBJ1-5; D not resolved. The V end lost 4 bases, the J end lost 8 bases, and 12 bases lay between the germline ends. Per the germline V gene, CDR1 is LNHDA and CDR2 is SQIVND (reference sequence). The CDR3 runs to 13 residues. The CDR3: CASSNGEVKPQHF. The CDR3 DNA sequence: TGTGCCAGTAGTAACGGGGAGGTAAAGCCCCAGCATTTT.

This clone was recorded only once. The genes are TRBV5-1 and TRBJ2-7, with 7 bases matching TRBD1. V shed 0 bases and J 7 bases; nucleotides not matched to a gene: 10. Germline assignment: CDR1 SGHRS and CDR2 YFSETQ. The CDR3 is 15 amino acids. CDR3 amino acids: CASSLAGTANREQYF. The DNA for the CDR3 is TGCGCCAGCAGCTTGGCCGGGACAGCTAATCGGGAGCAGTACTTC.

This chain joins TRBV6-6 and TRBJ2-2, with D possibly being TRBD1 (5 bases). CDR3 length equals 15 residues. Per germline, CDR1 MNHNY and CDR2 SVGAGI (reference sequence). Trimming stripped 0 bases from V and 6 bases from J, with 11 bases between. CDR3 in DNA: TGTGCCAGCAGTTACTCAGGGGCTACGGCCGGGGAGCTGTTTTTT. Amino acids: CASSYSGATAGELFF.

The V and J genes are TRBV7-8 and TRBJ1-1, with D uncertain. Germline-derived CDR1 and CDR2 are SGHVS and FQNEAQ. This CDR3 is 15 amino acids long. Trimming stripped 1 base from V and 0 bases from J, with 9 bases between. CDR3 DNA sequence: TGTGCCAGCAGCTTAGTGACGGGGATGAACACTGAAGCTTTCTTT. Its protein product is CASSLVTGMNTEAFF.

This sequence joins TRBV20-1 and TRBJ2-1; D is undetermined. V dropped 0 bases and J dropped 8 bases, with 5 bases sitting between them. Germline CDR1 and CDR2: DFQATT and SNEGSKA (reference sequence). The CDR3 has 11 residues. CDR3 in DNA: TGCAGTGCTAGAGATCGGGATGAGCAGTTCTTC. Translation gives CSARDRDEQFF.

The genes are TRBV7-6 and TRBJ2-5; the match to TRBD2 covers 7 bases. Germline CDR1 reads SGHVS; CDR2 reads FNYEAQ. V dropped 2 bases and J dropped 5; count of bases not matched to a gene: 8. The CDR3 loop spans 15 amino acids. Here the CDR3 reads CASSLSGVVSETQYF. In DNA form, the CDR3 reads TGTGCCAGCAGCTTAAGCGGGGTGGTATCCGAGACCCAGTACTTC.

V gene TRBV3-1 (or the pseudogene TRBV3-2) combines with J gene TRBJ1-6; D remains unclear. This CDR3 is built from 14 residues. V lost 2 bases and J 10 bases, leaving 12 bases between the germline ends. Germline loops: CDR1 LGHDT, CDR2 YNNKEL (reference sequence). CDR3 in amino acids: CASSQTFSGSPLHF. Written as DNA, the CDR3 is TGTGCCAGCAGCCAAACGTTTTCAGGCTCACCCCTCCACTTT.

The rearrangement uses TRBV5-1 and TRBJ2-7; 9 nucleotides line up with TRBD1. Germline loops: CDR1 SGHRS, CDR2 YFSETQ. CDR3 length: 16 residues. Unmatched junction bases numbered 11, after V lost 3 bases and J lost 4 bases. DNA of the CDR3: TGCGCCAGCAGCTACCAAGGGGGGGGACAGGGTTACGAGCAGTACTTC. Protein: CASSYQGGGQGYEQYF.

The chain has TRBV19 and TRBJ2-4; 9 nucleotides align to TRBD1. Germline lookup yields CDR1 LNHDA and CDR2 SQIVND (reference sequence). The CDR3 runs 13 residues. Germline trimming cut 8 bases from V and 7 bases from J; bases unmatched to any gene: 6. The CDR3 loop reads CASADRGRNIQYF. The CDR3 region has the DNA TGTGCCAGTGCGGACAGGGGAAGGAACATTCAGTACTTC.

The chain joins TRBV30 to TRBJ1-2, with no clear D. CDR1 and CDR2 from the germline V gene are GTSNPN and SVGIG (reference sequence). Trimming shortened V by 5 bases and J by 1 base, and 11 bases separated the two germline ends. The CDR3 sequence is 13 residues long. The CDR3 sequence is CAWDDLVNYGYTF. The DNA for the CDR3 is TGTGCCTGGGACGACTTAGTTAACTATGGCTACACCTTC.

The V call is TRBV9, the J call TRBJ2-7; 7 bases are a match to TRBD2. The CDR3 is 15 residues long. Germline V CDR1 and CDR2: SGDLS, YYNGEE. V was clipped by 0 bases and J by 1 base; unmatched bases: 4. CDR3 in DNA: TGTGCCAGCAGCGTAGAAGGCGGGGGTTCCTACGAGCAGTACTTC. Protein: CASSVEGGGSYEQYF.

This clone was counted only a few times. The chain has TRBV5-6 and TRBJ1-2; 10 bases align to TRBD1. The CDR3 runs to 15 residues. The V and J ends lost 0 bases and 7 bases, in that order; junction bases with no gene match: 6. Germline CDR1 is SGHDT and CDR2 is YYEEEE. DNA of the CDR3: TGTGCCAGCAGCTTGGGGACCGGGACAGGGGTTGGCTACACCTTC. Translating it yields CASSLGTGTGVGYTF.

The chain has TRBV6-5 and TRBJ2-1; TRBD2 is a possible D gene (5 bases). CDR1 is MNHEY and CDR2 is SVGAGI in the germline V gene. V was clipped by 7 bases and J by 4 bases, with 11 bases between them. This CDR3 region has 13 residues. The chain's CDR3 is CASTPTGYNEQFF. CDR3 DNA sequence: TGTGCCAGCACCCCAACGGGATACAATGAGCAGTTCTTC.

This chain joins TRBV6-5 and TRBJ1-1; 8 positions match TRBD1. The germline gives CDR1 MNHEY, CDR2 SVGAGI. This CDR3 comprises 14 residues. The J segment lost 3 bases and the V segment lost 6 bases, leaving 6 bases of the junction unmatched. The CDR3 sequence is CASSLQGADTEAFF. The CDR3 region has the DNA TGTGCCAGCAGCCTGCAGGGGGCGGACACTGAAGCTTTCTTT.

This clone was detected only a few times. This chain connects TRBV28 to TRBJ2-2; D unresolved. The V gene lost 1 base and the J gene lost 0 bases, with 9 bases spanning the gap. The CDR3 consists of 16 residues. Per germline, CDR1 MDHEN and CDR2 SYDVKM. The DNA of the CDR3 is TGTGCCAGCAGTTTATTTGTAACAGCGAACACCGGGGAGCTGTTTTTT. Its protein product is CASSLFVTANTGELFF.

The chain uses TRBV7-9 and TRBJ2-7, with TRBD2 as a possible D gene (6 bases). V was shortened by 1 base and J by 6 bases, with 10 bases between the two germline ends. This CDR3 comprises 13 residues. CDR1 is SEHNR, CDR2 FQNEAQ, per germline (reference sequence). The CDR3 DNA follows: TGTGCCAGCAGCTTAGTGCGGGAAGGCGAGCAGTACTTC. It codes for CASSLVREGEQYF.

The chain links TRBV3-1 (or the pseudogene TRBV3-2) to TRBJ2-3; 10 bases are shared with TRBD2. Germline CDR1 reads LGHDT; CDR2 reads YNNKEL (reference sequence). Trimming took 1 base from V and 2 from J; bases not matched to a gene: 3. This CDR3 is 16 amino acids long. CDR3 DNA: TGTGCCAGCAGCCAAGGTAGCGGGGGGTCCACAGATACGCAGTATTTT. Encoded protein: CASSQGSGGSTDTQYF.

The V gene is TRBV29-1, the J gene TRBJ2-5; D gene uncertain. V was pared by 4 bases and J by 2 bases, with 11 bases between. CDR1 and CDR2 from the germline V gene are SQVTM and ANQGSEA. The CDR3 contains 13 residues. CDR3 sequence reads: CSVGRGIQETQYF. CDR3 nucleotides: TGCAGCGTTGGGCGCGGCATACAAGAGACCCAGTACTTC.

Only a few counts were recorded for this clone. This chain connects TRBV7-9 to TRBJ1-1; no clear D gene. The CDR3 loop spans 14 amino acids. Germline V gives CDR1 SEHNR, CDR2 FQNEAQ (reference sequence). Trimming removed 1 base at V and 4 bases at J, with 10 bases between. The CDR3 DNA reads TGTGCCAGCAGCTTAGGGCGGGGAGGCACTGAAGCTTTCTTT. This sequence encodes CASSLGRGGTEAFF.

The J gene is TRBJ1-5, the V gene TRBV24-1; D gene unclear. Germline-derived CDR1 and CDR2 are KGHDR and SFDVKD. Deletions cut 4 bases from V and 4 bases from J, with 10 bases between. The CDR3 has 14 amino acids. In DNA, the CDR3 is TGTGCCACCAGTGAGGCGGGCCAGAATCAGCCCCAGCATTTT. This sequence encodes CATSEAGQNQPQHF.

V is TRBV18 and J is TRBJ2-3; 12 bases map to TRBD2. The germline V gene has CDR1 KGHSH and CDR2 LQKENI. CDR3 size: 15 residues. V was pared by 8 bases and J by 5 bases, with 8 bases of the junction left unmatched. This chain's CDR3 is CASTLAGGPGDTQYF. DNA of the CDR3: TGTGCCAGCACTCTAGCGGGAGGGCCTGGAGATACGCAGTATTTT.

The V gene is TRBV12-3 or TRBV12-4, the J gene TRBJ2-7; D is unclear. The V end lost 3 bases, the J end lost 3 bases, and 6 bases lay between the germline ends. The CDR3 runs 12 residues. The CDR3 nucleotides read TGTGCCAGCAGTTTCTCAGGCTACGAGCAGTACTTC. Its protein product is CASSFSGYEQYF.